A selection of T cell receptor beta chains follows, all from one sample in a study of siplizumab effects on memory and regulatory T cells. The data were produced by immunoSEQ multiplex PCR, yet TCRdb's version contains in-frame clones alone and is incomplete. Of 94,000 or so clones in the sample, roughly 96% were seen once. Sample: naive CD4+ T cells sorted from blood. The receptors here all came from a human donor in good health. CDR3s include the opening cysteine and the closing phenylalanine or tryptophan. D genes are given only for firm matches. Not all rows give a size; the values are once, few, many and, for expanded clones, a class.

D	V	J	size	CDR3	DNA
.	TRBV7-9	TRBJ2-7	.	CAAGAGPTEQYF	TGTGCCGCGGGGGCAGGGCCTACCGAGCAGTACTTC
.	TRBV5-1	TRBJ1-1	.	CASSLEGSTEAFF	TGCGCCAGCAGCTTGGAAGGGTCCACTGAAGCTTTCTTT
.	TRBV4-3	TRBJ2-7	.	CASSQGAGTGSAEQYF	TGCGCCAGCAGCCAAGGGGCGGGGACCGGTAGCGCCGAGCAGTACTTC
.	TRBV7-9	TRBJ2-2	.	CASSNTGELFF	TGTGCCAGTTCAAACACCGGGGAGCTGTTTTTT
.	TRBV19	TRBJ1-2	.	CASSPGEINYGYTF	TGTGCCAGTAGTCCAGGCGAGATCAACTATGGCTACACCTTC
.	TRBV28	TRBJ2-7	.	CASSTVSRGISYEQYF	TGTGCCAGCAGTACCGTCTCCAGGGGAATTTCCTACGAGCAGTACTTC
.	TRBV19	TRBJ1-2	.	CASRPSPGYGNGYTF	TGTGCCAGTAGACCCTCCCCAGGGTATGGGAATGGCTACACCTTC
.	TRBV9	TRBJ2-7	.	CASSVGPRSYEQYF	TGTGCCAGCAGCGTAGGGCCGCGGTCCTACGAGCAGTACTTC
.	TRBV6-5	TRBJ1-3	.	CASIPGGSGNTIYF	TGTGCCAGCATCCCCGGAGGCTCTGGAAACACCATATATTTT
TRBD1	TRBV6-1	TRBJ1-4	.	CASSLLTGVEKLFF	TGTGCCAGCAGTCTTTTGACAGGGGTTGAAAAACTGTTTTTT
.	TRBV21-1	TRBJ2-1	.	CASSPTRGSPSSYNEQFF	TGTGCCAGCAGCCCAACAAGGGGCAGTCCGAGCTCCTACAATGAGCAGTTCTTC
.	TRBV9	TRBJ2-3	.	CASSVEWVSDTQYF	TGTGCCAGCAGCGTAGAGTGGGTTTCAGATACGCAGTATTTT
TRBD2	TRBV5-1	TRBJ2-1	.	CASSNSGLAGSSYNEQFF	TGCGCCAGCAGCAACTCGGGACTAGCGGGGAGCTCCTACAATGAGCAGTTCTTC
.	TRBV11-2	TRBJ1-6	.	CASSQNYSPLHF	TGTGCCAGCAGCCAAAACTATTCACCCCTCCACTTT
TRBD2	TRBV6-5	TRBJ2-3	.	CASRLAGGDTQYF	TGTGCCAGCAGACTAGCGGGGGGTGATACGCAGTATTTT
TRBD1	TRBV30	TRBJ2-7	.	CAWGDRGAREQYF	TGTGCCTGGGGGGACAGGGGCGCAAGGGAGCAGTACTTC
TRBD1	TRBV28	TRBJ1-2	.	CASSLAGGGYGYTF	TGTGCCAGCAGTTTGGCAGGGGGCGGCTATGGCTACACCTTC
TRBD2	TRBV7-2	TRBJ2-3	.	CASSFFSGSTDTQYF	TGTGCCAGCAGCTTCTTTAGCGGGAGCACAGATACGCAGTATTTT
TRBD1	TRBV29-1	TRBJ2-3	.	CSASGTASTDTQYF	TGCAGCGCCTCCGGGACAGCCTCCACAGATACGCAGTATTTT
.	TRBV6-5	TRBJ2-7	.	CASSFGSGTSYEQYF	TGTGCCAGCAGCTTCGGGTCTGGCACATCCTACGAGCAGTACTTC
TRBD1	TRBV12-5	TRBJ2-7	.	CASGLAWVTGGPYEQYF	TGTGCTAGTGGTTTGGCCTGGGTAACAGGGGGTCCCTACGAGCAGTACTTC
TRBD1	TRBV28	TRBJ1-6	.	CASSYPDRALGGSPLHF	TGTGCCAGCAGTTACCCGGACAGGGCTCTAGGCGGTTCACCCCTCCACTTT
TRBD2	TRBV6-5	TRBJ2-7	once	CASSYGLAGVPYEQYF	TGTGCCAGCAGTTACGGACTAGCGGGGGTACCCTACGAGCAGTACTTC
.	TRBV10-3	TRBJ1-2	.	CAISESGSPYGYTF	TGTGCCATCAGTGAGTCGGGGTCTCCTTATGGCTACACCTTC
TRBD2	TRBV27	TRBJ2-7	.	CASIAGGNEQYF	TGTGCCAGTATAGCGGGGGGAAACGAGCAGTACTTC
.	TRBV9	TRBJ2-2	.	CASSVYSSNTGELFF	TGTGCCAGCAGCGTATATAGCTCGAACACCGGGGAGCTGTTTTTT
TRBD1	TRBV5-1	TRBJ1-1	.	CASSSLQGGGTEAFF	TGCGCCAGCAGCAGTCTACAGGGGGGAGGCACTGAAGCTTTCTTT
.	TRBV29-1	TRBJ2-3	.	CSVDSIRNRDTDTQYF	TGCAGCGTCGACTCTATCCGAAACAGGGACACAGATACGCAGTATTTT
TRBD1	TRBV7-6	TRBJ1-6	.	CASSQGQGAFSYNSPLHF	TGTGCCAGCAGCCAAGGACAGGGGGCATTTTCCTATAATTCACCCCTCCACTTT
.	TRBV28	TRBJ1-3	.	CASSYPATRNTIYF	TGTGCCAGCAGTTACCCCGCGACTCGAAACACCATATATTTT
.	TRBV4-3	TRBJ1-2	once	CASSQDAGAYGYTF	TGCGCCAGCAGCCAAGATGCGGGGGCCTATGGCTACACCTTC
.	TRBV9	TRBJ1-6	.	CASSVEFSERSPLHF	TGTGCCAGCAGCGTAGAATTCTCTGAGAGGTCACCCCTCCACTTT
.	TRBV9	TRBJ1-2	.	CASSVAGGYTF	TGTGCCAGCAGCGTAGCCGGGGGCTACACCTTC
TRBD1	TRBV5-1	TRBJ2-3	once	CASSRTGGMATDTQYF	TGCGCCAGCAGCCGGACAGGAGGTATGGCCACAGATACGCAGTATTTT
.	TRBV4-1	TRBJ1-1	few	CASSQDSVVAAFF	TGCGCCAGCAGCCAAGATTCGGTGGTTGCGGCTTTCTTT
.	TRBV19	TRBJ1-3	.	CAAKHGRNTIYF	TGTGCCGCCAAACACGGCCGAAACACCATATATTTT
.	TRBV7-3	TRBJ2-2	.	CASSPGTGNTGELFF	TGTGCCAGCAGCCCCGGGACGGGGAACACCGGGGAGCTGTTTTTT
TRBD1	TRBV7-9	TRBJ1-2	.	CASSRQGAWGYTF	TGTGCCAGCAGCCGTCAGGGGGCTTGGGGCTACACCTTC
TRBD1	TRBV5-1	TRBJ1-3	.	CASSLLTGTSGNTIYF	TGCGCCAGCAGCTTGTTGACAGGGACCTCTGGAAACACCATATATTTT
.	TRBV7-2	TRBJ1-2	.	CASSRQRGEGGYTF	TGTGCCAGCAGCCGACAGAGGGGGGAGGGAGGCTACACCTTC
.	TRBV4-1	TRBJ2-2	.	CASSQEAGQRTGELFF	TGCGCCAGCAGCCAAGAGGCGGGACAGCGCACCGGGGAGCTGTTTTTT
TRBD1	TRBV5-1	TRBJ1-2	once	CASSRTGGNYGYTF	TGCGCCAGCAGCCGGACAGGGGGCAACTATGGCTACACCTTC
.	TRBV10-3	TRBJ2-5	.	CAISEGTGWTQYF	TGTGCCATCAGTGAAGGGACGGGTTGGACCCAGTACTTC
.	TRBV6-6	TRBJ1-1	few	CASSSGTLYLGAFF	TGTGCCAGCAGTAGCGGGACACTTTACCTGGGAGCTTTCTTT
.	TRBV6-5	TRBJ2-5	.	CASRHPDLPQETQYF	TGCGCCAGCAGACACCCGGATCTGCCACAAGAGACCCAGTACTTC
.	TRBV7-9	TRBJ2-1	.	CASSPRPGDEQFF	TGTGCCAGCAGCCCTAGACCCGGGGATGAGCAGTTCTTC
TRBD1	TRBV13	TRBJ2-7	.	CASSRTGERYEQYF	TGTGCCAGCAGCCGGACAGGGGAAAGGTACGAGCAGTACTTC
TRBD2	TRBV7-2	TRBJ2-3	.	CASSLYVAGGSTDTQYF	TGTGCCAGCAGCTTATATGTAGCGGGGGGTAGCACAGATACGCAGTATTTT
TRBD2	TRBV19	TRBJ2-7	.	CASRKGRTSGGPYEQYF	TGTGCCAGTAGAAAGGGACGGACTAGCGGGGGGCCCTACGAGCAGTACTTC